This T cell receptor (beta chain) was sequenced in a study of T cell responses to AZD1222 COVID-19 vaccine. Study outcomes and limitations: Dominant CD4 TCR responses targeted spike regions 160-218 and 743-854. Two AZD1222 doses significantly raised spike-specific TCR breadth and depth over controls. Most donors were white British, females outnumbered males, and clonal diversity was possibly underestimated. Epitopes outside B.1.351 and B.1.1.7 mutated regions reportedly drew nearly half of spike TCRs.

Libraries were prepared by immunoSEQ multiplex PCR; TCRdb keeps only in-frame clonotypes and omits some of them. This repertoire shows about 130,000 clones, about 90% found once; its top ten account for approximately 5.4%. V was shortened by 0 bases and J by 5 bases, with 10 bases between the two germline ends. From germline, CDR1 is LNHNV and CDR2 YYDKDF (reference sequence). This CDR3 has 14 residues. Of note for this clone: Its antigen is not known.

This clonotype was sampled from an adult in good health. The sequences come from peripheral blood, collected on day 0 of AZD1222 vaccination. The chain is built from TRBV15 and TRBJ2-5; the D is unclear. In DNA form, the CDR3 reads TGTGCCACCAGCAGAGATTTAGGTCAGGAGACCCAGTACTTC. Its protein product is CATSRDLGQETQYF.